The rows below give T cell receptor beta chains drawn from one sample of a study of Graves' ophthalmopathy and Graves' hyperthyroidism. TCRdb passed the multiplex PCR reads through MiXCR, listing each CDR3 protein once. The repertoire holds about 380,000 distinct CDR3 sequences, with 15% as singletons. The specimen was peripheral blood. These receptors were obtained from a woman between 18 and 29 years old with stable Graves' hyperthyroidism. Both conserved end residues are part of each CDR3. D genes are given only for firm matches. Clone size, where shown, is once, few, many, or a class for clones that have expanded.

clone_size | j_call | d_call | v_call | cdr3_nt | cdr3_aa
few | TRBJ2-5 | TRBD1 | TRBV20-1 | TGCAGTGCCACGGGACAGATTCAAGAGACCCAGTACTTC | CSATGQIQETQYF
many | TRBJ2-5 | . | TRBV4-1 | TGCGCCAGCAGAAAACAGGGCCCCCAAGAGACCCAGTACTTC | CASRKQGPQETQYF
many | TRBJ2-6 | . | TRBV27 | TGTGCCAGCAGTTTACAGGGAACTGGGGCCAACGTCCTGACTTTC | CASSLQGTGANVLTF
. | TRBJ2-5 | TRBD1 | TRBV28 | TGTGCCAGCAGTCCCACAGGGGACGGGTATGAGACCCAGTACTTC | CASSPTGDGYETQYF
many | TRBJ1-2 | TRBD1 | TRBV6-5 | TGTGCCAGCAGTTACTCTAGACAGGGTAAAAATGGCTACACCTTC | CASSYSRQGKNGYTF
. | TRBJ1-1 | TRBD1 | TRBV12-3/TRBV12-4 | TGTGCCAGCAGCGGACAGGGGGCTATGAACACTGAAGCTTTCTTT | CASSGQGAMNTEAFF
many | TRBJ1-5 | . | TRBV12-3/TRBV12-4 | TGTGCCAGCAGCTTACTCTTAGGGGCCCAGCATTTT | CASSLLLGAQHF
many | TRBJ1-6 | . | TRBV7-9 | TGTGCCAGCAGCTTATTACCGAGGGTTTCACCCCTCCACTTT | CASSLLPRVSPLHF
many | TRBJ2-2 | . | TRBV7-2 | TGTGCCAGCAGCTTATTGGAGGGGCCCGGGGAGCTGTTTTTT | CASSLLEGPGELFF
many | TRBJ1-1 | . | TRBV15 | TGTGCCACCAGCAGGCCCTCAATGACTGAAGCTTTCTTT | CATSRPSMTEAFF
many | TRBJ1-5 | . | TRBV6-6 | TGTGCCAGCAGTTACTCGTTCCCCAACGGGGATCAGCCCCAGCATTTT | CASSYSFPNGDQPQHF
. | TRBJ1-2 | . | TRBV7-9 | TGTGCCAGCAGCCCGGCGAGCTATGGCTACACCTTC | CASSPASYGYTF
many | TRBJ1-1 | TRBD1 | TRBV5-1 | TGCGCCAGCAGCATCGGACAGGTGGGGATGAACACTGAAGCTTTCTTT | CASSIGQVGMNTEAFF
many | TRBJ2-7 | . | TRBV7-2 | TGTGCCAGCAGCTTAACTCTCTCCTACGAGCAGTACTTC | CASSLTLSYEQYF
. | TRBJ2-2 | . | TRBV11-2 | TGTGCCAGCTCGTTGGGGACACAGAACACCGGGGAGCTGTTTTTT | CASSLGTQNTGELFF
. | TRBJ2-5 | TRBD2 | TRBV7-9 | TGTGCCAGCAGCCCCCGGACTAGCGGGGGGACCCAAGAGACCCAGTACTTC | CASSPRTSGGTQETQYF
many | TRBJ1-5 | TRBD1 | TRBV20-1 | TGCAGTGCTAGTGTGACAGGGCCAAGGGGCAATCAGCCCCAGCATTTT | CSASVTGPRGNQPQHF
many | TRBJ1-2 | . | TRBV5-1 | TGCGCCAGCAGTCGGACAGACTATGGCTACACCTTC | CASSRTDYGYTF
. | TRBJ1-1 | . | TRBV4-1 | TGCGCCAGCAGCCGGCCACTTCAGGGGAGGAGGACTGAAGCTTTCTTT | CASSRPLQGRRTEAFF
many | TRBJ1-2 | . | TRBV6-5 | TGTGCCAGCAGAAACGGACAAAACTATGGCTACACCTTC | CASRNGQNYGYTF
many | TRBJ1-1 | . | TRBV11-1 | TGTGCCAGCAGCCACGACCTTATGAACACTGAAGCTTTCTTT | CASSHDLMNTEAFF
many | TRBJ2-5 | . | TRBV5-6 | TGTGCCAGCAGCCTCGCCAGCGGAGAGACCCAGTACTTC | CASSLASGETQYF
many | TRBJ1-2 | TRBD1 | TRBV12-3/TRBV12-4 | TGTGCCAGCAGATCTCTTGGGACAGGGAATGGCTACACCTTC | CASRSLGTGNGYTF
many | TRBJ2-7 | . | TRBV4-1 | TGCGCCAGCAGCCACCCCGACAGGCCCTCCCCCTACGAGCAGTACTTC | CASSHPDRPSPYEQYF
many | TRBJ1-2 | . | TRBV5-6 | TGTGCCAGCAGCTTGTGGCCCCCTAATGGCTACACCTTC | CASSLWPPNGYTF
many | TRBJ1-2 | . | TRBV28 | TGTGCCAGCAGTCCGATAGGGGCAGGCCAAATCTATGGCTACACCTTC | CASSPIGAGQIYGYTF
many | TRBJ1-1 | . | TRBV6-4 | TGTGCCAACCAGAAAGTACAGCCGAGGGGATGGAGCACTGAAGCTTTCTTT | CANQKVQPRGWSTEAFF
many | TRBJ1-2 | . | TRBV27 | TGTGCCAGCAGTTCCCTGTCGCCAGGCAACTATGGCTACACCTTC | CASSSLSPGNYGYTF
. | TRBJ2-7 | . | TRBV29-1 | TGCAGCGTTGAAGAATCGGCAGGATCCTACGAGCAGTACTTC | CSVEESAGSYEQYF
few | TRBJ2-2 | TRBD1 | TRBV4-1 | TGCGCCAGCAGCCAAGAGTTCACAGGGGACACCGGGGAGCTGTTTTTT | CASSQEFTGDTGELFF
many | TRBJ1-2 | . | TRBV29-1 | TGCAGCGTTATGAGGGAGAGGAGTGGCTACACCTTC | CSVMRERSGYTF
many | TRBJ1-3 | . | TRBV5-1 | TGCGCCAGCAGCTTCGGGGTGGAGACTGGAAACACCATATATTTT | CASSFGVETGNTIYF
. | TRBJ2-7 | . | TRBV6-1 | TGTGCCAGCACCAAGAACCCGGACAGCTCCTACGAGCAGTACTTC | CASTKNPDSSYEQYF
. | TRBJ2-5 | . | TRBV28 | TGTGCCAGCAGTTCTCCGGGCCAAGAGACCCAGTACTTC | CASSSPGQETQYF
few | TRBJ2-7 | . | TRBV9 | TGTGCCAGCAGCCAGGTGGCCGGACAGACCTACGAGCAGTACTTC | CASSQVAGQTYEQYF
many | TRBJ2-5 | . | TRBV20-1 | TGCAGTGCTAGACCTTGGGGCGGGGGCGCCCAAGAGACCCAGTACTTC | CSARPWGGGAQETQYF
many | TRBJ1-5 | . | TRBV6-5 | TGTGCCAGCAGTTACTCGGTCGGTACAGCGAATCAGCCCCAGCATTTT | CASSYSVGTANQPQHF
many | TRBJ1-1 | TRBD1 | TRBV19 | TGTGCCAGTAGCCGGGACAGGGCGGTCACTGAAGCTTTCTTT | CASSRDRAVTEAFF
many | TRBJ2-7 | TRBD1 | TRBV5-1 | TGCGCCAGCAGCCCTTTAGCGACCCCCCGGGACAGGGGGGGTTGGGAGCAGTACTTC | CASSPLATPRDRGGWEQYF
few | TRBJ1-5 | . | TRBV28 | TGTGCCAGCAGTTTGGCGTGGGAGCCCCAGCATTTT | CASSLAWEPQHF
few | TRBJ1-6 | . | TRBV20-1 | TGCAGTGCTAGAAAGGGCCCCTATAATTCACCCCTCCACTTT | CSARKGPYNSPLHF
many | TRBJ1-2 | . | TRBV12-3/TRBV12-4 | TGTGCCAGCAGTTTCGGGGAAAGGGTAGCCTATGGCTACACCTTC | CASSFGERVAYGYTF
many | TRBJ1-6 | . | TRBV6-2/TRBV6-3 | TGTGCCAGCAGTTACGCGAGTCAGGCACCCCTCCACTTT | CASSYASQAPLHF